These 10 T cell receptor beta chains originate from one sample sequenced in a study of cytomegalovirus exposure and HLA in healthy donors. Clones were sequenced by immunoSEQ multiplex PCR, and TCRdb holds only the in-frame ones, with some missing. The sample holds 67,000 or so clones; about 94% are singletons and the top ten take under 1.5%. The sequencing input was PBMCs. All receptors come from a man between 18 and 35 years old in good health and CMV-seropositive.

The V call is TRBV5-1, the J call TRBJ1-5; D gene uncertain. CDR3 length equals 15 residues. V lost 0 bases and J 2 bases, leaving 9 bases between the germline ends. Looked up from germline, CDR1 is SGHRS and CDR2 is YFSETQ. The DNA for the CDR3 is TGCGCCAGCAGCTTGGCAGGTGGCCGCAATCAGCCCCAGCATTTT. Amino acid sequence: CASSLAGGRNQPQHF.

The chain has TRBV7-9 and TRBJ2-7, with 8 bases lining up with TRBD2. With V trimmed by 2 bases and J by 4 bases, 1 base remained unmatched. The germline V gene has CDR1 SEHNR and CDR2 FQNEAQ (reference sequence). The CDR3 spans 13 residues. The CDR3 region has the DNA TGTGCCAGCAGCTTACCGGGAGGGTACGAGCAGTACTTC. Its protein is CASSLPGGYEQYF.

The rearrangement joins TRBV18 to TRBJ2-3; 8 nucleotides align to TRBD1. This CDR3 has 15 amino acids. Trimming at V came to 3 bases and at J to 1 base, leaving 3 bases not matched to a gene. The germline V gene encodes CDR1 KGHSH and CDR2 LQKENI. CDR3 sequence (DNA): TGTGCCAGCTCACCCCAGGGACAGGGCACAGATACGCAGTATTTT. Its translation is CASSPQGQGTDTQYF.

This clone was detected only once. The V and J genes are TRBV6-1 and TRBJ1-1; D ambiguous. CDR3 size: 13 residues. Trimming removed 3 bases from V and 3 bases from J, with 8 bases in between. Germline CDR1 and CDR2: MNHNS and SASEGT. The CDR3 spells CASSDLEDTEAFF. CDR3 sequence (DNA): TGTGCCAGCAGTGACCTAGAGGACACTGAAGCTTTCTTT.

V is TRBV6-1 and J is TRBJ2-5, with D maybe TRBD2 (5 bases). V gave up 0 bases and J gave up 9 bases, with 17 bases separating them. This CDR3 is built from 15 residues. CDR1 MNHNS and CDR2 SASEGT come from the germline V gene. The CDR3 region has the DNA TGTGCCAGCAGTGAAGCGCACGAGCCGAGGCGGGCCCAGTACTTC. Amino acid sequence: CASSEAHEPRRAQYF.

Here the CDR3 reads CASSQGGGANYGYTF. In DNA, the CDR3 is TGCGCCAGCAGCCAAGGAGGGGGAGCTAACTATGGCTACACCTTC. The chain employs TRBV4-1 and TRBJ1-2; tentative D call: TRBD1 (6 bases). V was cut by 1 base and J by 0 bases, with 9 bases left in between. There are 15 residues in the CDR3. Per germline, CDR1 MGHRA and CDR2 YSYEKL.

The rearrangement links TRBV5-4 to TRBJ2-1; the match to TRBD2 covers 7 bases. In germline, CDR1 is SGHNT, CDR2 YYREEE (reference sequence). The CDR3 spans 15 residues. V shed 4 bases and J 7 bases; nucleotides not matched to a gene: 11. CDR3 sequence (DNA): TGTGCCAGCAGCCAGACTAGCCAGCCCTCGAATGAGCAGTTCTTC. It encodes CASSQTSQPSNEQFF.

This chain uses TRBV6-1 with TRBJ2-3; D might be TRBD1 (5 bases). Germline V gene lookup returns CDR1 MNHNS and CDR2 SASEGT. V lost 2 bases and J 3 bases, leaving 9 bases between the germline ends. The CDR3 loop spans 14 amino acids. CDR3 in DNA: TGTGCCAGCAGTGAACTGGCAGGGACAGATACGCAGTATTTT. Residues: CASSELAGTDTQYF.

The rearrangement uses TRBV19 and TRBJ2-3, with a tentative D call TRBD2 (6 bases). The length of the CDR3 is 17 residues. Trimming took 3 bases from V and 3 from J, leaving 19 bases between them. Germline CDR1 is LNHDA and CDR2 is SQIVND (reference sequence). CDR3 DNA: TGTGCCAGTAGTATTCGCCCTTCGTGGGGGGTTACAGATACGCAGTATTTT. Its translation: CASSIRPSWGVTDTQYF.

V and J are TRBV1 and TRBJ2-7; the tabulated D call, TRBD2, remains unverified against the DNA. TRBV1 has pseudogene status. The CDR3 length is 15 residues. This CDR3 is CTSSRITWRAYEQYF. The CDR3 coding sequence is TGCACCAGCAGCCGAATTACCTGGAGAGCCTACGAGCAGTACTTC.